Here is one TCR beta chain with its context. Antigen specificity is unknown. The data belong to a study of shared clonotypes between healthy human individuals. Some clones are missing from TCRdb's copy, which holds only in-frame ones; the method was immunoSEQ multiplex PCR. The table lists 2,500,000 or so clones, 80% to 95% of them singletons. The CDR3 has 13 residues. CDR1 MGHRA and CDR2 YSYEKL come from the germline V gene. Between the trimmed V and J ends, which lost 0 bases and 3 bases, there was a span of 6 bases. Notes on the study in general: Naive CD4 clonotype sharing across several donors was approximately 5%.

The TCR originated in a man between 18 and 35 years old in good health. Some clones in this sample may be carry-over from other donors' samples. The chain links TRBV4-1 to TRBJ2-7; unclear D gene. The material sequenced was naive CD4+ T cells from PBMCs. Noted subset: CD45RA+ positively selected. CDR3 nucleotides: TGCGCCAGCAGCCAAGATCAGCGCTACGAGCAGTACTTC. The encoded protein is CASSQDQRYEQYF.